The next 5 T cell receptor beta chains were all read from a single sample in a study of blood T cell repertoires in COVID-19 (dated by TCRdb to 2018 to 2020). Library creation used the immunoSEQ multiplex PCR assay. What TCRdb holds here is the immuneACCESS table cut down to in-frame rearrangements. Part of the clones is not present; checked against another copy, under half of the missing clones reflect an unresolved V gene, and the others are unexplained. The sample contains over 45,000 clones, approximately 80% of them found a single time. Around a fifth of the sample rests with the top ten. The sequencing sample was made of peripheral blood. The source is a human donor with active or convalescent COVID-19. The donor label of this sample is uncertain.

The chain is built from TRBV27 and TRBJ2-1; D is perhaps TRBD1 (6 bases). The V end was cut by 4 bases, the J end by 11 bases, with 12 bases between. Germline V gene lookup returns CDR1 MNHEY and CDR2 SMNVEV (reference sequence). This CDR3 has 12 residues. Here the CDR3 reads CASSSPQGQQFF. CDR3 sequence (DNA): TGTGCCAGCAGTTCCCCACAGGGTCAGCAGTTCTTC.

The chain has TRBV19 and TRBJ2-7; D is perhaps TRBD2 (7 bases). Germline-derived CDR1 and CDR2 are LNHDA and SQIVND (reference sequence). The CDR3 covers 15 residues. Trimming removed 4 bases at V and 7 bases at J, with 20 bases between. The CDR3 DNA sequence: TGTGCCAGTAGTACAGGGGCTAGCGGCGGTCAGGAGCAGTACTTC. This translates into CASSTGASGGQEQYF.

This rearrangement joins TRBV27 to TRBJ2-2, with 7 nucleotides matching TRBD2. CDR1 is MNHEY and CDR2 is SMNVEV in the germline V gene (reference sequence). This CDR3 contains 18 residues. J gave up 1 base and V 1 base, and 9 bases lay outside the gene matches. The CDR3, as DNA: TGTGCCAGCAGTTTATGGGCGGGAGTGGATGGGAACACCGGGGAGCTGTTTTTT. This codes for CASSLWAGVDGNTGELFF.

The chain uses TRBV20-1 and TRBJ2-7; D may be TRBD2 (6 bases). The V gene's germline CDR1 is DFQATT and CDR2 SNEGSKA (reference sequence). V dropped 2 bases and J dropped 4 bases, with 6 bases sitting between them. There are 11 residues in the CDR3. The CDR3 is CSARRGYEQYF. The CDR3 coding sequence is TGCAGTGCTAGACGGGGGTACGAGCAGTACTTC.

The V gene is TRBV11-3, the J gene TRBJ1-1; the D gene is possibly TRBD1 (5 bases). The V gene's germline CDR1 is SGHNT and CDR2 YENEEA. Trimming shortened V by 5 bases and J by 2 bases, and 15 bases separated the two germline ends. The CDR3 is made up of 15 amino acids. The CDR3 DNA reads TGTGCCAGCAGCCCCGGCGGGGCCAGAAACACTGAAGCTTTCTTT. The encoded protein is CASSPGGARNTEAFF.